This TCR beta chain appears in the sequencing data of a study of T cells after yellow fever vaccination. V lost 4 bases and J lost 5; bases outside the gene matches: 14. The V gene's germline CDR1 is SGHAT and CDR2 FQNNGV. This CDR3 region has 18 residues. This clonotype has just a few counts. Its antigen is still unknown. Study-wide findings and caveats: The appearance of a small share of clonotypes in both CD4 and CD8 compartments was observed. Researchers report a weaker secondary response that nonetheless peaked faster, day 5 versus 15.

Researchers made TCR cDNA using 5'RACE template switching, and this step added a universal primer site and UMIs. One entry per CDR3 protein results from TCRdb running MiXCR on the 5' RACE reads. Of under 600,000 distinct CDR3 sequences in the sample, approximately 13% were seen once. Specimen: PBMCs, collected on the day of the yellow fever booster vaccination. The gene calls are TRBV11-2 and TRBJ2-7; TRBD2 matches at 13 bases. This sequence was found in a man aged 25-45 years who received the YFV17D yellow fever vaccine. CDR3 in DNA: TGTGCCAGCAGCTCAGGAACGGAGACTAGCGGGAGGAACAACGAGCAGTACTTC. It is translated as CASSSGTETSGRNNEQYF.